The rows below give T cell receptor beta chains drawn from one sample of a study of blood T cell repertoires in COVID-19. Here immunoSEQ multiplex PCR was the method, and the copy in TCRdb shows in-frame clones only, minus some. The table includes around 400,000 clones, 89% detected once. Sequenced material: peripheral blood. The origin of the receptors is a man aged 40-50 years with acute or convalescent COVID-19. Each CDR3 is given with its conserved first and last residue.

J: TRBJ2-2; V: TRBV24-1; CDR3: CATSDLSGGELFF
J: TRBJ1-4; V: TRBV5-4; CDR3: CASSLAGATNEKLFF
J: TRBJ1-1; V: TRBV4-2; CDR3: CASSQSRQGADRAFF
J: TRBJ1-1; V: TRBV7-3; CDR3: CASSLTGGATEAFF
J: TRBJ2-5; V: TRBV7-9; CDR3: CASSLGQGGRETQYF
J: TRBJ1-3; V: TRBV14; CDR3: CASSPPGRGGNTIYF
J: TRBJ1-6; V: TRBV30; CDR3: CAWTGQGDSPLHF
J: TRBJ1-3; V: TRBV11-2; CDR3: CASSPWRSGNTIYF
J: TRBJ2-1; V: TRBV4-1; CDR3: CASSRIAGTYNEQFF
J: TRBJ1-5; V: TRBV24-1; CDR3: CATSDGAGGRHQPQHF
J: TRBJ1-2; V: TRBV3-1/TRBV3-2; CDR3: CASSQPRGYGYTF
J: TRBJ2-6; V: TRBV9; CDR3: CASSINSGANVLTF
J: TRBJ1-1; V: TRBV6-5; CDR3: CASSYSFQGRNTEAFF
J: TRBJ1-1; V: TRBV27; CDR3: CASTTGGAKSVNTEAFF
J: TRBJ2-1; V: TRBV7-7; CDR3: CASSRTASSYNEQFF
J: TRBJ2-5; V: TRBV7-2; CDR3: CASSLLDFKETQYF
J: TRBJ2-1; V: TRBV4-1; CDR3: CASSQDREGNEQFF
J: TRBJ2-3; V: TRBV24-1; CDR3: CATSDMTGGTDTQYF
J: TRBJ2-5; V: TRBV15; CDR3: CATSREGGLAGQETQYF
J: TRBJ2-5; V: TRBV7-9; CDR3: CASRPPIAGLQETQYF
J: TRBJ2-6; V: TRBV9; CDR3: CASSVGGGANVLTF
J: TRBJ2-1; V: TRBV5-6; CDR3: CASSLYVRGAEQFF
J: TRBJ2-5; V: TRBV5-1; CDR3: CASSWTGEETQYF
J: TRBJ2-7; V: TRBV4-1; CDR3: CASSQPRTGYEQYF
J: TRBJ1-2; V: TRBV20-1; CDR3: CSATDIRSYTF
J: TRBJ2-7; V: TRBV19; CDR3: CASSLTATTEQYF
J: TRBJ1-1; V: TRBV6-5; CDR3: CASSSLRPGQGKAFF
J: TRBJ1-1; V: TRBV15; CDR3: CATSRATYMNTEAFF
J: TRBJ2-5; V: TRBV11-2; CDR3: CASSLFRGDGEETQYF
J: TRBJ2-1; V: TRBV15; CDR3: CATSSGPLNEQFF
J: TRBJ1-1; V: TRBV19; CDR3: CASSIPAEAFF
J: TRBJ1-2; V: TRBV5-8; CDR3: CASSLPPPGNYGYTF
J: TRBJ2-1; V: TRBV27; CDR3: CASSTWGQPSYNEQFF
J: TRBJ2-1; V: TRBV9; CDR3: CASSSPLTSGRINEQFF